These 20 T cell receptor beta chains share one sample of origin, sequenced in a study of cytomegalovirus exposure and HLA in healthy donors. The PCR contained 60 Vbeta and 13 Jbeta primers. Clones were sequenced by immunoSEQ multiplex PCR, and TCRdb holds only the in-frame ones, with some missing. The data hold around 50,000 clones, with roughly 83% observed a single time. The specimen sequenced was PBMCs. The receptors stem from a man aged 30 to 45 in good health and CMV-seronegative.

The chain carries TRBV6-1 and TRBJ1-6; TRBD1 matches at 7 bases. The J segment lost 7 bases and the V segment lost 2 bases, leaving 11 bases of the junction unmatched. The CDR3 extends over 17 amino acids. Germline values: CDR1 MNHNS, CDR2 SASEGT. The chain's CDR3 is CASSEISTGANNSPLHF. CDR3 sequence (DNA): TGTGCCAGCAGTGAAATCTCCACAGGGGCCAACAATTCACCCCTCCACTTT.

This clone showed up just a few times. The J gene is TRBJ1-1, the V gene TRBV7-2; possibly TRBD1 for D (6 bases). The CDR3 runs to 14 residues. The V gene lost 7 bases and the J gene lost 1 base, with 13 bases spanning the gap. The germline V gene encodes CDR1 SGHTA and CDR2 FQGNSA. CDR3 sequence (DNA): TGTGCCAGCACCCTGGGGGCCGGGAACACTGAAGCTTTCTTT. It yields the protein CASTLGAGNTEAFF.

DNA for the CDR3: TGTGCCAGCAGTCAGACAGGGACTGGGGCCAACGTCCTGACTTTC. Protein sequence: CASSQTGTGANVLTF. The gene calls are TRBV6-6 and TRBJ2-6; 7 nucleotides align to TRBD1. This CDR3 contains 15 residues. V lost 5 bases, J lost 2 bases, and 3 bases stayed unmatched. Germline assignment: CDR1 MNHNY and CDR2 SVGAGI (reference sequence).

The CDR3: CASSVAPRAGELFF. CDR3 bases: TGTGCCAGCAGCGTAGCTCCCCGCGCCGGGGAGCTGTTTTTT. This chain links TRBV9 with TRBJ2-2; D ambiguous. V dropped 0 bases and J dropped 6 bases, with 9 bases sitting between them. The CDR3 runs to 14 residues. CDR1 is SGDLS and CDR2 is YYNGEE in the germline V gene. The variable domain in full, completed from reference TRBV9 and TRBJ2-2, reads DSGVTQTPKHLITATGQRVTLRCSPRSGDLSVYWYQQSLDQGLQFLIQYYNGEERAKGNILERFSAQQFPDLHSELNLSSLELGDSALYFCASSVAPRAGELFFGEGSRLTVL.

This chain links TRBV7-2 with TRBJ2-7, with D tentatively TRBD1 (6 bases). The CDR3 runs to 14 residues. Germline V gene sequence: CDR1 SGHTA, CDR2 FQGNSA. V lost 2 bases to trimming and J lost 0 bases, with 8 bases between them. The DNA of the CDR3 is TGTGCCAGCAGCTTAATGGGGGCCTCCTACGAGCAGTACTTC. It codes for CASSLMGASYEQYF.

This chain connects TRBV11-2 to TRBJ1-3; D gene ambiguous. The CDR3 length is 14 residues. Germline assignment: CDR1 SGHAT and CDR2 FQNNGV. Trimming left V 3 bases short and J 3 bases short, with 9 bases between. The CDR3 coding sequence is TGTGCCAGCAGCTTCCCGACGGGTGGAAACACCATATATTTT. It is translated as CASSFPTGGNTIYF.

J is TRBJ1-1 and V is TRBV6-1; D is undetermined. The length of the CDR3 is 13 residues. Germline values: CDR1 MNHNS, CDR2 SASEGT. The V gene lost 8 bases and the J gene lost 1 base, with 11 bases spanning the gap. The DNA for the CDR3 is TGTGCCAGCGCCGGAGGAACGAACACTGAAGCTTTCTTT. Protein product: CASAGGTNTEAFF.

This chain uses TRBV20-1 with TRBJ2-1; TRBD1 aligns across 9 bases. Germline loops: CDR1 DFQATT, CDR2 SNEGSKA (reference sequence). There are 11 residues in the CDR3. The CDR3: CSPYRGREQFF. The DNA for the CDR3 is TGCAGCCCGTACAGGGGGCGCGAGCAGTTCTTC.

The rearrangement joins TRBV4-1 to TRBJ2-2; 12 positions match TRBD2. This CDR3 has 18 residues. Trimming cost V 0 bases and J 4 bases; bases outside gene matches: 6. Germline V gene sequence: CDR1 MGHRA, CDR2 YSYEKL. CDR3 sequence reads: CASSQDLAGGPATGELFF. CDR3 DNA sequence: TGCGCCAGCAGCCAAGATCTAGCGGGGGGGCCTGCCACCGGGGAGCTGTTTTTT.

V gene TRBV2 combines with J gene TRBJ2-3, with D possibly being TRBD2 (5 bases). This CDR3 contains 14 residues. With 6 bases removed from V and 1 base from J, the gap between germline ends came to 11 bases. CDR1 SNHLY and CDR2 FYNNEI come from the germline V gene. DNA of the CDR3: TGTGCCAGCAGCGCCTGGACTGGCACAGATACGCAGTATTTT. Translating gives CASSAWTGTDTQYF. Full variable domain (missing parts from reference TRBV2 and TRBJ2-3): EPEVTQTPSHQVTQMGQEVILRCVPISNHLYFYWYRQILGQKVEFLVSFYNNEISEKSEIFDDQFSVERPDGSNFTLKIRSTKLEDSAMYFCASSAWTGTDTQYFGPGTRLTVL.

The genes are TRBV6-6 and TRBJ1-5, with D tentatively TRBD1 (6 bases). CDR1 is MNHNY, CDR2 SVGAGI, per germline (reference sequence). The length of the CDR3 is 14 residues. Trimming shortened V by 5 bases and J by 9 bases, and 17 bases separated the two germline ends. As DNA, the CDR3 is TGTGCCAGCAGTATTCTGGGGGCCATAGGGCCCCAGCATTTT. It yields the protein CASSILGAIGPQHF.

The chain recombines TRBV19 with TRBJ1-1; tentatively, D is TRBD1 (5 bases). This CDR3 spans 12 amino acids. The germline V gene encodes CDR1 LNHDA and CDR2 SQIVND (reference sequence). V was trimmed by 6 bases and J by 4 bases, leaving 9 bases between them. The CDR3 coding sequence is TGTGCCAGTAGCAGGGAGGCCACTGAAGCTTTCTTT. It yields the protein CASSREATEAFF.

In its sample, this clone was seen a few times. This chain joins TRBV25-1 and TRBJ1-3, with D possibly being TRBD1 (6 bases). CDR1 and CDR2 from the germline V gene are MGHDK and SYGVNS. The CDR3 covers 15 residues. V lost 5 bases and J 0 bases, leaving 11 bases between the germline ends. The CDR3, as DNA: TGTGCCAGCAGTTTCACAGGGAACTCTGGAAACACCATATATTTT. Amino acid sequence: CASSFTGNSGNTIYF.

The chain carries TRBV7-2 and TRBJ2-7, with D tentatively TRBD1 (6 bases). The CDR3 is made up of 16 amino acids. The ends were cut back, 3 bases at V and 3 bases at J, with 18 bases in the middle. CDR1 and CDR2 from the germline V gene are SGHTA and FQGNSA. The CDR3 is CASSLTPGVGGYEQYF. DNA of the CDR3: TGTGCCAGCAGCTTGACGCCAGGGGTTGGTGGCTACGAGCAGTACTTC.

The CDR3 sequence is CASSPSGGTQETQYF. As DNA, the CDR3 is TGTGCCAGCAGCCCTAGCGGGGGGACCCAGGAGACCCAGTACTTC. This rearrangement joins TRBV9 to TRBJ2-5; 11 bases are a match to TRBD2. From germline, CDR1 is SGDLS and CDR2 YYNGEE. Trimming took 4 bases from V and 5 from J; bases not matched to a gene: 7. This CDR3 has 15 amino acids.

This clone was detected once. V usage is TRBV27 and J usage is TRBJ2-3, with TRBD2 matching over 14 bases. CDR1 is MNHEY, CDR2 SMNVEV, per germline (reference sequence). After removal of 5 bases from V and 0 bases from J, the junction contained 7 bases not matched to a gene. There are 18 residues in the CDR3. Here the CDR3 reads CASSGGTSGSWSTDTQYF. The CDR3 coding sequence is TGTGCCAGCAGTGGCGGGACTAGCGGGAGCTGGAGCACAGATACGCAGTATTTT.

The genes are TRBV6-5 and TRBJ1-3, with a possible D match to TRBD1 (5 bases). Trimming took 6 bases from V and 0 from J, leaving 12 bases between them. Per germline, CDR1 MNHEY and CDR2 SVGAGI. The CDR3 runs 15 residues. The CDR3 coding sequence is TGTGCCAGCAGCCCGGACGGGGGCTCTGGAAACACCATATATTTT. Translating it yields CASSPDGGSGNTIYF.

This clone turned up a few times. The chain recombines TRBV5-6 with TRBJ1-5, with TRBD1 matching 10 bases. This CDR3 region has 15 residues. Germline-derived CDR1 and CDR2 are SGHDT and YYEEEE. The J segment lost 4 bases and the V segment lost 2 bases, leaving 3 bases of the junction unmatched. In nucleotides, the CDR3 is TGTGCCAGCAGCTTTGGACAGGGGGAGAATCAGCCCCAGCATTTT. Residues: CASSFGQGENQPQHF.

The CDR3 sequence is CASKLTGAYEQYF. The CDR3 bases are TGTGCCAGCAAACTAACAGGGGCCTACGAGCAGTACTTC. The rearrangement links TRBV6-5 to TRBJ2-7; 7 nucleotides line up with TRBD1. This CDR3 is built from 13 residues. Per germline, CDR1 MNHEY and CDR2 SVGAGI. V shed 7 bases, J shed 2 bases, and the junction held 5 bases outside the gene matches.

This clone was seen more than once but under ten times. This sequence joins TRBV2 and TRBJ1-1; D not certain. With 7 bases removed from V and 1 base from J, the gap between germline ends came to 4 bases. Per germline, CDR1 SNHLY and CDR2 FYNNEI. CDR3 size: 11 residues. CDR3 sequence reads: CASKRNTEAFF. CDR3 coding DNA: TGTGCCAGCAAGAGGAACACTGAAGCTTTCTTT.